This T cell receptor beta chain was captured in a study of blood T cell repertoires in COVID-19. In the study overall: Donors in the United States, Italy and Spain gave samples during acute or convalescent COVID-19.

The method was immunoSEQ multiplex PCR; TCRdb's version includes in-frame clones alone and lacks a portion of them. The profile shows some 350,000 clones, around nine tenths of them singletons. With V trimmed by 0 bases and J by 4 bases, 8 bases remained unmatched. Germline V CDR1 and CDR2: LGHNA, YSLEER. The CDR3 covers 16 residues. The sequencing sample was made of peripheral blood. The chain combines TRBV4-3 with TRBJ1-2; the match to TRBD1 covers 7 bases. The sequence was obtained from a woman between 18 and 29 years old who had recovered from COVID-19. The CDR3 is CASSQDLSQGGYGYTF. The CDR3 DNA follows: TGCGCCAGCAGCCAAGATTTGTCGCAGGGGGGCTATGGCTACACCTTC.